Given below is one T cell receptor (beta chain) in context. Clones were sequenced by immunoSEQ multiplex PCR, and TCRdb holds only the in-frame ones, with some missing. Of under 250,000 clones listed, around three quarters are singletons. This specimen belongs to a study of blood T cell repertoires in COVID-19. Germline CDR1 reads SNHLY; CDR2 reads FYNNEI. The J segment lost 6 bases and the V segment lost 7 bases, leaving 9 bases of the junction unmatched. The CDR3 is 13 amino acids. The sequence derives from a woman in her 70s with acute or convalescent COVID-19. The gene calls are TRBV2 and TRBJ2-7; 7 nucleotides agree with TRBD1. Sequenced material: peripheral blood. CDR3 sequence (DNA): TGTGCCAGCAAAACAGGGGCCTCCGGCGAGCAGTACTTC. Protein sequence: CASKTGASGEQYF. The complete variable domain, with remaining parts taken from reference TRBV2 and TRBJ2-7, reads EPEVTQTPSHQVTQMGQEVILRCVPISNHLYFYWYRQILGQKVEFLVSFYNNEISEKSEIFDDQFSVERPDGSNFTLKIRSTKLEDSAMYFCASKTGASGEQYFGPGTRLTVT.